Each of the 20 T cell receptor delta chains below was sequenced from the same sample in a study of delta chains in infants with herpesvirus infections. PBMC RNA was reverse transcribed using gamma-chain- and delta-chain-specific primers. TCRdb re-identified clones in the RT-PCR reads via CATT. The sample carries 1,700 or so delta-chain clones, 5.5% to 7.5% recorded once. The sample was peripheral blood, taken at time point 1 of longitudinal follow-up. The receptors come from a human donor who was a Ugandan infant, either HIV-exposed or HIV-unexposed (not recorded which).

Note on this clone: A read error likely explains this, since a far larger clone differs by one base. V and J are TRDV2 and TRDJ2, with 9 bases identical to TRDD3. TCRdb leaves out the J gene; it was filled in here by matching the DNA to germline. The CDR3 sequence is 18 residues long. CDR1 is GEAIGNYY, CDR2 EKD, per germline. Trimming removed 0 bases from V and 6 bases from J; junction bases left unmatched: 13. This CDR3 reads CACDTVGTGGPRAAQLFF. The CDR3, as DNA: TGTGCCTGTGACACCGTTGGGACTGGGGGACCCCGGGCAGCACAACTCTTCTTT.

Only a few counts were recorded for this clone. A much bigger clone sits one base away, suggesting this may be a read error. In DNA, the CDR3 is TGTGCTCTTGGAAAACTGGCCCTGGGGACCCAAAAACTCATCTTT. Residues: CALGKLALGTQKLIF. V is TRDV1 and J is TRDJ1, with D tentatively TRDD3 (6 bases). Germline V gene data show CDR1 as TSWWSYY and CDR2 as QGS. The CDR3 is made up of 15 amino acids. V was cut by 6 bases and J by 8 bases, with 22 bases left in between.

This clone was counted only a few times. The CDR3 protein is CACDTDKLIF. Written as DNA, the CDR3 is TGTGCCTGTGACACCGATAAACTCATCTTT. V and J are TRDV2 and TRDJ1; the D is unclear. No J segment appears in TCRdb, so it was assigned here by matching the sequence to germline. Between the trimmed V and J ends, which lost 0 bases and 5 bases, there was a span of 0 bases. The CDR3 extends over 10 amino acids. Germline V gene lookup returns CDR1 GEAIGNYY and CDR2 EKD.

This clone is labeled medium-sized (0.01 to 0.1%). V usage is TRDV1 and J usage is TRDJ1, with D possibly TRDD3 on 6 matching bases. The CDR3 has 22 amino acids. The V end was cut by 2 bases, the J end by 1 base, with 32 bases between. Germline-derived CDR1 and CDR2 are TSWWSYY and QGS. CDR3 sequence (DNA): TGTGCTCTTGGGGAAGTGCGACCCTTTAGGGCTAACGCTCTGGGGAGCACCGATAAACTCATCTTT. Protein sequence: CALGEVRPFRANALGSTDKLIF.

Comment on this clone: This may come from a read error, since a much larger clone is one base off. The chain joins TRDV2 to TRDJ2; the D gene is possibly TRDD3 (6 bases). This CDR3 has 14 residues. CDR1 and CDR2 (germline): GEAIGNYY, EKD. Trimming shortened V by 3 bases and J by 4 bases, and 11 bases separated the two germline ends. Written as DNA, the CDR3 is TGTGCCTGTGACTGGGGGGCTTCGACAGCACAACTCTTCTTT. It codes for CACDWGASTAQLFF.

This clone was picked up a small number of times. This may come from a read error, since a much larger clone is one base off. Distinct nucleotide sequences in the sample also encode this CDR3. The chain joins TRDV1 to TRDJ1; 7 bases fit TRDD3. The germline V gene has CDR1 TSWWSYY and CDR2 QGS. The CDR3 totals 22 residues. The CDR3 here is CALGELAPHDFDWGLGGDKLIF. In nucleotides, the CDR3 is TGTGCGCTTGGGGAACTAGCCCCCCATGATTTTGACTGGGGTCTAGGGGGGGATAAACTCATCTTT.

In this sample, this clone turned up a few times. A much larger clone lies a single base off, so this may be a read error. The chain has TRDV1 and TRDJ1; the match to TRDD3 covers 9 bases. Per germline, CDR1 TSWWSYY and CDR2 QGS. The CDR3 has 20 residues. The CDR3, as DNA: TGTGCTCATGGGGAATTTGGGACCTTTTCTGTACTGGGGGACAGCACCAAACTCATCTTT. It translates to CAHGEFGTFSVLGDSTKLIF.

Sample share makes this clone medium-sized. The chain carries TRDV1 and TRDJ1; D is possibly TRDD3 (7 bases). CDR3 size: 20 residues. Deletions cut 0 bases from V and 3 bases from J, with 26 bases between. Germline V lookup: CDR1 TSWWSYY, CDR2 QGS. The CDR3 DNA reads TGTGCTCTTGGGGAACTAGTCCTACTTTGGGGGAGATGGCTCCCCGATAAACTCATCTTT. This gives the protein CALGELVLLWGRWLPDKLIF.

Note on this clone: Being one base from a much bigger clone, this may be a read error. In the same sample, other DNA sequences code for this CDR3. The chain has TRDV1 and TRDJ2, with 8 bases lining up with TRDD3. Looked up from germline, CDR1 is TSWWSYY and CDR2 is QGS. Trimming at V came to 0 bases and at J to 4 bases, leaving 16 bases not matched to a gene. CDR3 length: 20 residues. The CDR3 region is CALGELLRLGGSRRTAQLFF. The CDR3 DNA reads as TGTGCTCTTGGGGAACTCCTACGACTGGGGGGTTCACGGCGGACAGCACAACTCTTCTTT.

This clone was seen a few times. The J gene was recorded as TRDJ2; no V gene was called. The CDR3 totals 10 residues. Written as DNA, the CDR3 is TGTAGTGCTTTGACAGCACAACTCTTCTTT. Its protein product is CSALTAQLFF.

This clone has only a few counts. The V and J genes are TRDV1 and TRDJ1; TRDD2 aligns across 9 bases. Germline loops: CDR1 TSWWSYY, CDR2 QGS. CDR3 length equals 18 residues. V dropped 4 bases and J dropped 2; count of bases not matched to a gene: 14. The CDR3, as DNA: TGTGCTCTTGGGGCCCTTCCTACGTGGAGGTGGCCAACCGATAAACTCATCTTT. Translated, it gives CALGALPTWRWPTDKLIF.

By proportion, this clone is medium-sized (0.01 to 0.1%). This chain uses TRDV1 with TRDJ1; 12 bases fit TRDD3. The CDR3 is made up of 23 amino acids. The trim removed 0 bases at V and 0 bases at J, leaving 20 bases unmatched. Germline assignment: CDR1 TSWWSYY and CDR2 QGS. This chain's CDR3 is CALGELCPFLLGDTWTYTDKLIF. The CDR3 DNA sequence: TGTGCTCTTGGGGAACTGTGCCCATTCCTACTGGGGGATACTTGGACGTACACCGATAAACTCATCTTT.

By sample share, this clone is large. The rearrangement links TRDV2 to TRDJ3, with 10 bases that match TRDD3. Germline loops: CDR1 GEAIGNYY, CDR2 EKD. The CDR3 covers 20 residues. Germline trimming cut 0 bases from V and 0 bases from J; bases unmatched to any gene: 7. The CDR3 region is CACDTVLGDSLSWDTRQMFF. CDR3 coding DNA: TGTGCCTGTGACACCGTACTGGGGGATTCCCTCTCCTGGGACACCCGACAGATGTTTTTC.

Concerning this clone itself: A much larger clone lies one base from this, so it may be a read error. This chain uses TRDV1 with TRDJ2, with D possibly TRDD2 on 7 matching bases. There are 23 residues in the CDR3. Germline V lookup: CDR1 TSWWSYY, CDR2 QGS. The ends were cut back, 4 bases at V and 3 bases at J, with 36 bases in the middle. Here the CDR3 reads CALGVKGSFLDPALGALTAQLFF. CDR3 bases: TGTGCTCTTGGGGTTAAAGGATCCTTCCTCGATCCGGCCTTGGGGGCCCTGACAGCACAACTCTTCTTT.

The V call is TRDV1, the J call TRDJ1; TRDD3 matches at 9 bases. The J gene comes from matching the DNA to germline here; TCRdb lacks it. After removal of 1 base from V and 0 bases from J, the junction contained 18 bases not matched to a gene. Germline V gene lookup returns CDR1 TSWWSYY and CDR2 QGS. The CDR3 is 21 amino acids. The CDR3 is CALGERITGGPGWEYTDKLIF. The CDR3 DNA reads TGTGCTCTTGGGGAACGGATCACTGGGGGACCGGGATGGGAGTACACCGATAAACTCATCTTT.

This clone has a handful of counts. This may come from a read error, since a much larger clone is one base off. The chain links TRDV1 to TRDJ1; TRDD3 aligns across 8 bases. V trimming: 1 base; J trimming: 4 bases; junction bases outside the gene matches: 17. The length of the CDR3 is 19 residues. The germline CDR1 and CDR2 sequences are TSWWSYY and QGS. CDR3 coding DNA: TGTGCTCTTGGGGAACATCTGCCGCCTCCCACTGGGGGGTGCGATAAACTCATCTTT. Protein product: CALGEHLPPPTGGCDKLIF.

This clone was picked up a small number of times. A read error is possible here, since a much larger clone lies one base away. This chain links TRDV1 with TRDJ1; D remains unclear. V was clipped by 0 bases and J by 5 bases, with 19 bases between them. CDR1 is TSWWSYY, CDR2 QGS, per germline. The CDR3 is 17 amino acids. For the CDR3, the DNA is TGTGCTCTTGGGGAACTTAAATCCACCGTATACCGGGATAAACTCATCTTT. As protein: CALGELKSTVYRDKLIF.

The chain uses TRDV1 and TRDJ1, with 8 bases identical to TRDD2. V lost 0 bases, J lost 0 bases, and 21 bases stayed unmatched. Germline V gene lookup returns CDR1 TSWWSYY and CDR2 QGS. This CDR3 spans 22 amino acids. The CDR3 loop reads CALGELLGNFLPGLPYTDKLIF. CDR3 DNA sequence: TGTGCTCTTGGGGAACTATTGGGAAACTTCCTACCCGGGCTGCCTTACACCGATAAACTCATCTTT.

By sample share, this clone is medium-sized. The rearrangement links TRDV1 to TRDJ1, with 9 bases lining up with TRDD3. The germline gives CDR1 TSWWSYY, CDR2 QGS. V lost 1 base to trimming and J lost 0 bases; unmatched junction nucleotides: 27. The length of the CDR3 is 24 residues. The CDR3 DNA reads TGTGCTCTTGGGGAACCACCCCTTTCAGTCTTGGGAAACCTACTGGGGGAATACACCGATAAACTCATCTTT. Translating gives CALGEPPLSVLGNLLGEYTDKLIF.

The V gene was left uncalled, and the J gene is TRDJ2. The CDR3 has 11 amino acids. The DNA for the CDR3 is TGTGCTAGTGCTTTGACAGCACAACTCTTCTTT. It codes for CASALTAQLFF.